A single sample gave rise to the 28 T cell receptor beta chains below, sequenced in a study of blood T cell repertoires in COVID-19. This table comes from immunoSEQ multiplex PCR, and its TCRdb copy is limited to in-frame clones, with some not included. The sample carries about 190,000 clones, about 88% recorded once. Sequencing was carried out using peripheral blood. Source of these receptors: a man under 40 with acute or convalescent COVID-19.

This clone was recorded a few times. The rearrangement uses TRBV28 and TRBJ1-1; D uncertain. V lost 6 bases and J 3 bases, leaving 8 bases between the germline ends. Germline CDR1 is MDHEN and CDR2 is SYDVKM. The CDR3 consists of 12 residues. The CDR3 is CASRYRDTEAFF. The DNA for the CDR3 is TGTGCCAGCAGGTACCGGGACACTGAAGCTTTCTTT.

This chain joins TRBV6-6 and TRBJ2-7, with TRBD1 matching over 9 bases. This CDR3 spans 15 amino acids. Trimming at V came to 8 bases and at J to 4 bases, leaving 12 bases not matched to a gene. Germline values: CDR1 MNHNY, CDR2 SVGAGI (reference sequence). The CDR3 here is CASGNFGTGLYEQYF. CDR3 nucleotide sequence: TGTGCCAGCGGAAATTTCGGGACAGGGCTTTACGAGCAGTACTTC.

This clone was observed a few times. The chain employs TRBV6-5 and TRBJ1-5, with 8 bases that match TRBD1. Germline CDR1 is MNHEY and CDR2 is SVGAGI. J lost 5 bases, V lost 6 bases, and 0 bases had no gene match. The length of the CDR3 is 12 residues. The DNA for the CDR3 is TGTGCCAGCAGGACAGGGGATCAGCCCCAGCATTTT. Protein: CASRTGDQPQHF.

The rearrangement links TRBV11-2 to TRBJ2-7; possibly TRBD2 for D (7 bases). Per germline, CDR1 SGHAT and CDR2 FQNNGV. Trimming pared 5 bases from V and 3 bases from J, leaving 23 bases between. There are 17 residues in the CDR3. The CDR3 loop reads CASSPGWRGPSFYEQYF. The CDR3 DNA reads TGTGCCAGCAGCCCTGGGTGGCGGGGGCCCTCTTTCTACGAGCAGTACTTC. The whole variable domain, remainder taken from reference TRBV11-2 and TRBJ2-7, is EAGVAQSPRYKIIEKRQSVAFWCNPISGHATLYWYQQILGQGPKLLIQFQNNGVVDDSQLPKDRFSAERLKGVDSTLKIQPAKLEDSAVYLCASSPGWRGPSFYEQYFGPGTRLTVT.

This chain joins TRBV3-1 (or the pseudogene TRBV3-2) and TRBJ2-1, with D maybe TRBD2 (5 bases). In germline, CDR1 is LGHDT, CDR2 YNNKEL (reference sequence). There are 14 residues in the CDR3. V lost 2 bases, J lost 9 bases, and 14 bases lay in between. The CDR3 region is CASSQRGPRGEQFF. The CDR3 nucleotides read TGTGCCAGCAGCCAACGAGGGCCTCGGGGTGAGCAGTTCTTC.

The chain combines TRBV5-4 with TRBJ2-5; 14 nucleotides align to TRBD2. This CDR3 spans 17 amino acids. V gave up 3 bases and J gave up 5 bases; unmatched junction bases: 9. Germline CDR1 is SGHNT and CDR2 is YYREEE (reference sequence). CDR3 sequence (DNA): TGTGCCAGCAGCTCTCCGACTAGCGGGAGGGCCAGTGAGACCCAGTACTTC. Protein product: CASSSPTSGRASETQYF. Full variable domain (missing parts from reference TRBV5-4 and TRBJ2-5): ETGVTQSPTHLIKTRGQQVTLRCSSQSGHNTVSWYQQALGQGPQFIFQYYREEENGRGNFPPRFSGLQFPNYSSELNVNALELDDSALYLCASSSPTSGRASETQYFGPGTRLLVL.

The gene calls are TRBV6-1 and TRBJ2-5, with 9 bases lining up with TRBD1. The junction had 12 bases not matched to a gene; V was cut back by 2 bases and J by 5 bases. This CDR3 has 17 amino acids. Germline CDR1 and CDR2: MNHNS and SASEGT. The CDR3 DNA sequence: TGTGCCAGCAGTGAATATTGGACAGGGGTTAAGTGGGAGACCCAGTACTTC. Translation gives CASSEYWTGVKWETQYF.

In this sample, this clone turned up a few times. V usage is TRBV5-4 and J usage is TRBJ1-2, with D perhaps TRBD1 (5 bases). This CDR3 region has 12 residues. Germline loops: CDR1 SGHNT, CDR2 YYREEE (reference sequence). V lost 3 bases and J lost 4, with 7 bases in between. The CDR3 spells CASSYDSYGYTF. DNA for the CDR3: TGTGCCAGCAGCTATGACAGCTATGGCTACACCTTC.

This clone has more than one count but fewer than ten. The chain recombines TRBV4-1 with TRBJ2-1; D not resolved. This CDR3 is 15 amino acids long. V shed 2 bases and J shed 7 bases, with 15 bases lying between them. Germline V lookup: CDR1 MGHRA, CDR2 YSYEKL. The CDR3: CASSQRGLIWNEQFF. The CDR3 DNA reads as TGCGCCAGCAGCCAAAGAGGTCTAATCTGGAATGAGCAGTTCTTC.

This clone was observed once. The chain has TRBV2 and TRBJ2-3; 7 positions agree with TRBD1. The V gene's germline CDR1 is SNHLY and CDR2 FYNNEI. Trimming at V came to 3 bases and at J to 0 bases, leaving 3 bases not matched to a gene. The CDR3 sequence is 15 residues long. The CDR3 sequence: CASSEGRGSTDTQYF. The CDR3 DNA follows: TGTGCCAGCAGTGAGGGCAGGGGGAGCACAGATACGCAGTATTTT. Complete variable domain (other parts from reference TRBV2 and TRBJ2-3): EPEVTQTPSHQVTQMGQEVILRCVPISNHLYFYWYRQILGQKVEFLVSFYNNEISEKSEIFDDQFSVERPDGSNFTLKIRSTKLEDSAMYFCASSEGRGSTDTQYFGPGTRLTVL.

CDR3 bases: TGTGCCACCGGGGCAAGGGGGGGCACTCAGCCCCAGCATTTT. Protein sequence: CATGARGGTQPQHF. The chain is built from TRBV24-1 and TRBJ1-5, with D possibly TRBD1 on 6 matching bases. Trimming stripped 9 bases from V and 6 bases from J, with 17 bases between. Germline values: CDR1 KGHDR, CDR2 SFDVKD. This CDR3 has 14 amino acids.

This clone has a handful of counts. J is TRBJ1-1 and V is TRBV5-6; no reliable D call. This CDR3 has 13 residues. V was trimmed by 4 bases and J by 2 bases, leaving 9 bases between them. Germline V gene lookup returns CDR1 SGHDT and CDR2 YYEEEE. The CDR3 protein is CASSPGFNTEAFF. The CDR3 nucleotides read TGTGCCAGCAGCCCGGGATTCAACACTGAAGCTTTCTTT.

The V gene is TRBV29-1, the J gene TRBJ2-5; TRBD2 aligns across 8 bases. This CDR3 spans 15 amino acids. V dropped 4 bases and J dropped 5; count of bases not matched to a gene: 12. The germline CDR1 and CDR2 sequences are SQVTM and ANQGSEA. The CDR3 bases are TGCAGCGTTGTCCCAGCGGGGGAATTTAGGGAGACCCAGTACTTC. Translated: CSVVPAGEFRETQYF.

In its sample, this clone was seen once. The rearrangement joins TRBV5-1 to TRBJ1-6, with D possibly matching TRBD1 (6 bases). Trimming pared 4 bases from V and 7 bases from J, leaving 15 bases between. This CDR3 is 15 amino acids long. Germline V gene lookup returns CDR1 SGHRS and CDR2 YFSETQ. The CDR3 region is CASSGQSPGNSPLHF. The CDR3 DNA reads TGCGCCAGCAGCGGACAGTCCCCGGGGAATTCACCCCTCCACTTT.

The chain links TRBV5-1 to TRBJ2-5, with 12 positions matching TRBD1. J gave up 5 bases and V 0 bases, and 5 bases lay outside the gene matches. The CDR3 has 16 amino acids. Germline CDR1 SGHRS, CDR2 YFSETQ. The CDR3 reads CASSLGDRGRTETQYF. CDR3 DNA: TGCGCCAGCAGCTTGGGGGACAGGGGGCGAACGGAGACCCAGTACTTC.

This chain connects TRBV9 to TRBJ2-7; TRBD1 matches at 11 bases. V shed 0 bases and J 4 bases; nucleotides not matched to a gene: 3. From germline, CDR1 is SGDLS and CDR2 YYNGEE. This CDR3 has 15 amino acids. The CDR3 DNA reads TGTGCCAGCAGCGTAGGGACAGGGGGCGAGTACGAGCAGTACTTC. Amino acid sequence: CASSVGTGGEYEQYF.

The chain joins TRBV15 to TRBJ1-2; D perhaps matches TRBD1 (6 bases). The CDR3 runs to 14 residues. Germline CDR1 is LNHNV and CDR2 is YYDKDF (reference sequence). V was trimmed by 3 bases and J by 4 bases, leaving 12 bases between them. Written as DNA, the CDR3 is TGTGCCACCAGCAGGGACAGTTTGTTCTATGGCTACACCTTC. This sequence encodes CATSRDSLFYGYTF.

As DNA, the CDR3 is TGTGCCAGCAGTCTTCTTAGAAGTGAGCAGTTCTTC. Its protein product is CASSLLRSEQFF. The chain couples TRBV12-3 or TRBV12-4 to TRBJ2-1; D is undetermined. This CDR3 is built from 12 residues. V lost 5 bases to trimming and J lost 9 bases, with 11 bases between them.

This chain uses TRBV5-1 with TRBJ2-1; possible D gene TRBD2, 5 bases. V lost 1 base and J lost 7, with 18 bases in between. Germline V gene sequence: CDR1 SGHRS, CDR2 YFSETQ. The CDR3 is 16 residues long. DNA of the CDR3: TGCGCCAGCAGCTTGAGTTTACGTCTTTCGGGGAATGAGCAGTTCTTC. Protein product: CASSLSLRLSGNEQFF.

The chain recombines TRBV28 with TRBJ1-2, with TRBD1 matching 7 bases. There are 14 residues in the CDR3. Germline CDR1 reads MDHEN; CDR2 reads SYDVKM. The V gene end was trimmed by 5 bases and the J gene end by 8 bases; junction bases not matched to a gene: 11. Here the CDR3 reads CASSTDREIAGYTF. In DNA, the CDR3 is TGTGCCAGCAGTACTGACAGGGAAATTGCGGGCTACACCTTC.

This sequence joins TRBV27 and TRBJ1-6, with unresolved D. Trimming took off 3 bases at V and 0 bases at J, with 24 bases between the two ends. CDR3 length equals 21 residues. Germline V gives CDR1 MNHEY, CDR2 SMNVEV (reference sequence). This CDR3 reads CASSFIPPPGSLSSYNSPLHF. The CDR3 coding sequence is TGTGCCAGCAGTTTCATACCCCCCCCCGGGTCCTTGAGCTCCTATAATTCACCCCTCCACTTT.

This sequence joins TRBV27 and TRBJ1-1; weak D call: TRBD1 (6 bases). Germline V CDR1 and CDR2: MNHEY, SMNVEV (reference sequence). This CDR3 contains 15 residues. Trimming took off 4 bases at V and 3 bases at J, with 15 bases between the two ends. The CDR3 sequence: CASSSTGGAYTEAFF. DNA for the CDR3: TGTGCCAGCAGTTCCACGGGGGGGGCTTACACTGAAGCTTTCTTT.

The chain employs TRBV5-1 and TRBJ2-7; 8 bases fit TRBD2. With 8 bases clipped from V and 2 bases from J, the junction kept 3 bases outside the gene matches. The CDR3 spans 12 residues. Germline-derived CDR1 and CDR2 are SGHRS and YFSETQ. CDR3 in DNA: TGCGCCAGTGGACTAGCAGCCTACGAGCAGTACTTC. This sequence encodes CASGLAAYEQYF.

This rearrangement joins TRBV15 to TRBJ2-3; 7 bases fit TRBD2. V lost 5 bases and J lost 5; bases outside the gene matches: 13. The CDR3 consists of 16 residues. Germline CDR1 and CDR2: LNHNV and YYDKDF (reference sequence). CDR3 DNA sequence: TGTGCCACCAGCCCATTTACCCTGGGGGAGGGAGATACGCAGTATTTT. It specifies CATSPFTLGEGDTQYF.

V gene TRBV27 combines with J gene TRBJ2-3, with a tentative D call TRBD2 (5 bases). The CDR3 is made up of 13 amino acids. CDR1 MNHEY and CDR2 SMNVEV come from the germline V gene (reference sequence). The V gene lost 10 bases and the J gene lost 2 bases, with 13 bases spanning the gap. CDR3 region: CATGLWSTDTQYF. CDR3 DNA sequence: TGTGCCACCGGACTCTGGTCCACAGATACGCAGTATTTT.

The rearrangement links TRBV18 to TRBJ1-1; no clear D gene. CDR3 length: 13 residues. CDR1 and CDR2 (germline): KGHSH, LQKENI. V was clipped by 2 bases and J by 4 bases, with 8 bases between them. The CDR3 protein is CASSPGRVTEAFF. CDR3 bases: TGTGCCAGCTCACCAGGGCGAGTCACTGAAGCTTTCTTT.

This sequence joins TRBV4-2 and TRBJ2-5; 11 nucleotides agree with TRBD2. CDR3 size: 15 residues. V dropped 5 bases and J dropped 5; count of bases not matched to a gene: 7. Per the germline V gene, CDR1 is LGHNA and CDR2 is YNFKEQ. CDR3 amino acids: CASSGLAGGRETQYF. DNA for the CDR3: TGTGCCAGCAGCGGATTAGCGGGGGGGCGGGAGACCCAGTACTTC.

The chain has TRBV11-2 and TRBJ2-7, with 7 bases aligning to TRBD1. The CDR3 has 15 residues. Germline trimming cut 5 bases from V and 6 bases from J; bases unmatched to any gene: 13. CDR1 and CDR2 (germline): SGHAT, FQNNGV. CDR3 DNA: TGTGCCAGCAGCCGGGACAGTTCCTATGTGGGCGAGCAGTACTTC. Encoded protein: CASSRDSSYVGEQYF. The full variable domain, completed using reference TRBV11-2 and TRBJ2-7, is EAGVAQSPRYKIIEKRQSVAFWCNPISGHATLYWYQQILGQGPKLLIQFQNNGVVDDSQLPKDRFSAERLKGVDSTLKIQPAKLEDSAVYLCASSRDSSYVGEQYFGPGTRLTVT.